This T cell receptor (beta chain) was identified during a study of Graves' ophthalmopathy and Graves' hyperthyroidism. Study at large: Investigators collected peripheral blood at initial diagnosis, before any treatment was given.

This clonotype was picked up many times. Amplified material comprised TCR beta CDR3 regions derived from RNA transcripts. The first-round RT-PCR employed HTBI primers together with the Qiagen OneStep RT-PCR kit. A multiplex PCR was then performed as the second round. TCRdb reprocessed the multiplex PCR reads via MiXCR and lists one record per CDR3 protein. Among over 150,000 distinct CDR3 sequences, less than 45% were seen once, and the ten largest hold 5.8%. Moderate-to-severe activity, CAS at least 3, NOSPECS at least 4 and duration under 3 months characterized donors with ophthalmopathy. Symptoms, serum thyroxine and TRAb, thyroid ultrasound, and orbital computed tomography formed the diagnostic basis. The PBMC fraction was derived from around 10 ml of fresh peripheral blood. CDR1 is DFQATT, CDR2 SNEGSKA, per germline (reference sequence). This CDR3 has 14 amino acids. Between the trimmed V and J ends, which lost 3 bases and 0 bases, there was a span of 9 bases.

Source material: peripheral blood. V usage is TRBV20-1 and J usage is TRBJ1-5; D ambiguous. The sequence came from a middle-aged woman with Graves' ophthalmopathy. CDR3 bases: TGCAGTGCTAGGTCGGGGTATAGCAATCAGCCCCAGCATTTT. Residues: CSARSGYSNQPQHF.